Sequencing of this T cell receptor (beta chain) was carried out in a study of cytomegalovirus exposure and HLA in healthy donors. This CDR3 comprises 15 residues. After removal of 0 bases from V and 3 bases from J, the junction contained 1 base not matched to a gene. The germline CDR1 and CDR2 sequences are SEHNR and FQNEAQ (reference sequence). With 60 Vbeta and 13 Jbeta primers, the PCR was carried out. Generated by immunoSEQ multiplex PCR, the TCRdb table keeps only in-frame clones and is missing some. The data show some 110,000 clones, just under 75% seen once. This clonotype originated in a man between 60 and 70 years old in good health and CMV-seropositive. This chain connects TRBV7-9 to TRBJ2-7, with 11 bases lining up with TRBD2. The sequenced sample was PBMCs. CDR3 sequence (DNA): TGTGCCAGCAGCTTAGCTAGCGGGGGGGACTACGAGCAGTACTTC. Translated, it gives CASSLASGGDYEQYF.